This T cell receptor beta chain stems from a study of blood T cell repertoires in COVID-19. As for the study in general: Collection of acute and convalescent COVID-19 samples took place in the United States, Italy and Spain. T cells, B-cell-depleted T cells, or PBMCs provided the cDNA or gDNA that served as material.

Seattle-derived patients entered the study during active infection and were followed longitudinally. Authors' analysis steps: Estimation of nucleated cell counts was performed using reference gene primer amplification. Method: immunoSEQ multiplex PCR; TCRdb's copy keeps in-frame clones and lacks some. That table furnishes V, J and clone size, whereas the DNA furnished D and trimming. Counted here are about 240,000 clones, 75% to 85% occurring once; the ten biggest clones make up 7.5%. The CDR3 is 13 residues long. Trimming left V 3 bases short and J 1 base short, with 6 bases between. The V gene's germline CDR1 is LNHDA and CDR2 SQIVND (reference sequence).

The chain has TRBV19 and TRBJ1-1; the D is unclear. The TCR sequence derives from a woman at least 80 years old with COVID-19, enrolled during active disease. Sequencing used peripheral blood. The CDR3 nucleotides are TGTGCCAGTAGTATTCGGGGGAACACTGAAGCTTTCTTT. It codes for CASSIRGNTEAFF.